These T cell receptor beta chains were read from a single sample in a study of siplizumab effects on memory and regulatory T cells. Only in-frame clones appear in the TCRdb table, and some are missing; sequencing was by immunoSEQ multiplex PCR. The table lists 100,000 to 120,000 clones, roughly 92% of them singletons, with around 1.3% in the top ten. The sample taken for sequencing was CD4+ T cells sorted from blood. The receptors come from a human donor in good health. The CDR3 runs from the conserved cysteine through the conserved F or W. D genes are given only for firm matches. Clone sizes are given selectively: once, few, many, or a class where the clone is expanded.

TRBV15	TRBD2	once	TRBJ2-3	CATSRDAGGFTDTQYF	TGTGCCACCAGCAGAGATGCGGGAGGATTCACAGATACGCAGTATTTT
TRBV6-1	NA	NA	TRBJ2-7	CASRLGYEQYF	TGTGCCAGCAGACTGGGGTACGAGCAGTACTTC
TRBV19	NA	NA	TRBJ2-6	CASSIGGVGGAGANVLTF	TGTGCCAGTAGTATAGGAGGGGTCGGGGGAGCTGGGGCCAACGTCCTGACTTTC
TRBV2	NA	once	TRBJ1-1	CASSEVSRGPVGLAFF	TGTGCCAGCAGTGAAGTGAGCAGGGGACCCGTGGGTTTGGCTTTCTTT
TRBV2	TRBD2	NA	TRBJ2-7	CASSKAAGRHEQYF	TGTGCCAGCAGTAAGGCAGCGGGAAGGCACGAGCAGTACTTC
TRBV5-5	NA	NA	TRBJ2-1	CASTLGLDNEQFF	TGTGCCAGCACCTTGGGACTCGACAATGAGCAGTTCTTC
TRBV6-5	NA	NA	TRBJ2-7	CASSYSHRDSYEQYF	TGTGCCAGCAGTTACTCCCACAGGGATTCCTACGAGCAGTACTTC
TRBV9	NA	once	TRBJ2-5	CASSVGGGGQETQYF	TGTGCCAGCAGCGTAGGCGGAGGGGGCCAGGAGACCCAGTACTTC
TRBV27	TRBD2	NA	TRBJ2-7	CASSFSSGRVGEQYF	TGTGCCAGCAGTTTCAGTAGCGGGAGGGTAGGGGAGCAGTACTTC
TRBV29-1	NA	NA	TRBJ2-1	CSVAMWAGTYNEQFF	TGCAGCGTTGCGATGTGGGCGGGAACGTACAATGAGCAGTTCTTC
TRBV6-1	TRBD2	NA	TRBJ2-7	CASSEALAGGTIAYEQYF	TGTGCCAGCAGTGAAGCGCTAGCGGGGGGAACAATAGCGTACGAGCAGTACTTC
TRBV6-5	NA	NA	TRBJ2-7	CASKSKALSYEQYF	TGTGCCAGCAAATCCAAGGCGCTATCCTACGAGCAGTACTTC
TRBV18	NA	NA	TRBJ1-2	CASSQKTNPTNYGYTF	TGTGCCAGCTCACAGAAAACGAACCCTACTAACTATGGCTACACCTTC
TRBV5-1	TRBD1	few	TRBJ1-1	CASTGGLNTEAFF	TGCGCCAGCACAGGGGGTCTGAACACTGAAGCTTTCTTT
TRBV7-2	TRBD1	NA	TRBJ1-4	CASRAGTGWEKLFF	TGTGCCAGCAGGGCTGGGACAGGGTGGGAAAAACTGTTTTTT
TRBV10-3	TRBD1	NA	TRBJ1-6	CATRGGNSPLHF	TGTGCCACCAGGGGGGGCAATTCACCCCTCCACTTT
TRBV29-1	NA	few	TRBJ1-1	CSVEFWGPGTGGHTEAFF	TGCAGCGTTGAGTTTTGGGGCCCTGGGACGGGGGGGCACACTGAAGCTTTCTTT
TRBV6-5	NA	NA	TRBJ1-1	CASLTNTEAFF	TGTGCCAGCTTGACGAACACTGAAGCTTTCTTT
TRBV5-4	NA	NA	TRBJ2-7	CASSLDYSYEQYF	TGTGCCAGCAGCTTGGATTACTCCTACGAGCAGTACTTC
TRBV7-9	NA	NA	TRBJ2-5	CASSLGGTEQETQYF	TGTGCCAGCAGCTTAGGGGGGACGGAACAAGAGACCCAGTACTTC
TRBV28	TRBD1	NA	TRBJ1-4	CASSLDRGSNEKLFF	TGTGCCAGCAGTTTAGACAGGGGATCTAATGAAAAACTGTTTTTT
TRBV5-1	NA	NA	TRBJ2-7	CASGQPGPKHEQYF	TGCGCCAGCGGCCAACCTGGGCCGAAACACGAGCAGTACTTC
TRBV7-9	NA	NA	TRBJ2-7	CASSLGRDKQYF	TGTGCCAGCAGCTTAGGGCGGGACAAGCAGTACTTC
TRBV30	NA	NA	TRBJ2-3	CAWSHRVGDTQYF	TGTGCCTGGAGCCACAGAGTAGGAGATACGCAGTATTTT
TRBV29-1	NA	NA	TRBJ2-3	CSVSGGTLRQYF	TGCAGCGTGTCGGGCGGGACACTTAGACAGTATTTT
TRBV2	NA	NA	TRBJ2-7	CASSLPPGEQYF	TGTGCCAGCAGTCTGCCTCCCGGCGAGCAGTACTTC
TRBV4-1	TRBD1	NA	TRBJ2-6	CASSQVGTGGTPGANVLTF	TGCGCCAGCAGCCAAGTGGGGACAGGGGGTACGCCTGGGGCCAACGTCCTGACTTTC